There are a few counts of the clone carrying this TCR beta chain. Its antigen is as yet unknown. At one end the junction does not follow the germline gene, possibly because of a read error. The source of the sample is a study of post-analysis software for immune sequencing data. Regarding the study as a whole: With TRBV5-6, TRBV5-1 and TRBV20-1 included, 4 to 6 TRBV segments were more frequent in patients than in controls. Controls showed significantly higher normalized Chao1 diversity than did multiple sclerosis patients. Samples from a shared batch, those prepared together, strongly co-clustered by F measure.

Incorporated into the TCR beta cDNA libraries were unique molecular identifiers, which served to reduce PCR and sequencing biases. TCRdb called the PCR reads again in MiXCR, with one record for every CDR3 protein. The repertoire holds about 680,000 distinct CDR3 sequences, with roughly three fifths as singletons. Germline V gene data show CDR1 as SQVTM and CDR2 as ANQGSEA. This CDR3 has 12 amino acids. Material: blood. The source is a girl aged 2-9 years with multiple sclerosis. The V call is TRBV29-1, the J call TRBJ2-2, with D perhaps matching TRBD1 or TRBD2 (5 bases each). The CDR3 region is CSVFTGTGELFF. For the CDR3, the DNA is TGTAGCGTTTTTACAGGCACCGGGGAGCTGTTTTTT.